Ten or more counts support the clone carrying this TCR beta chain. Its antigen is currently unknown. Germline V gives CDR1 SEHNR, CDR2 FQNEAQ (reference sequence). The CDR3 is 15 amino acids. Trimming removed 5 bases from V and 0 bases from J; junction bases left unmatched: 3. The sample originates from a study of T cells in Graves' hyperthyroidism and ophthalmopathy. In the study overall: Once the initial diagnosis was made, peripheral blood was obtained before any treatment.

RNA transcripts were the template for amplifying TCR beta CDR3 regions. A first-round RT-PCR of the TCR CDR3 used the HTBI primer set. TCRdb passed the multiplex PCR reads through MiXCR, listing each CDR3 protein once. Here the sample spans approximately 640,000 distinct CDR3 sequences, around 16% being singletons. Findings and limits, study-wide: Among clonotypes expanded in thyroid above 0.001, most were also found in blood. The authors' 13 V-J model separated ophthalmopathy from stable hyperthyroidism.

The sequencing sample was made of blood. The V call is TRBV7-9, the J call TRBJ2-2, with 7 nucleotides matching TRBD2. The clonotype comes from a man aged 50 to 60 with Graves' hyperthyroidism. CDR3 in DNA: TGTGCCAGCAGCGGAGCGGGGACGAACACCGGGGAGCTGTTTTTT. Translated, it gives CASSGAGTNTGELFF.